Each of the 19 T cell receptor beta chains below was sequenced from the same sample in a study of blood T cell repertoires in COVID-19. The protocol was immunoSEQ multiplex PCR, while the TCRdb copy is restricted to in-frame clones and leaves out a portion. The profile shows about 130,000 clones, roughly 79% of them singletons. Material for sequencing was peripheral blood. All receptors come from a man aged 80 or over with acute or convalescent COVID-19.

V gene TRBV3-1 (or the pseudogene TRBV3-2) combines with J gene TRBJ2-3, with D possibly TRBD1 on 6 matching bases. This CDR3 comprises 15 residues. Germline V gene data show CDR1 as LGHDT and CDR2 as YNNKEL (reference sequence). The ends were cut back, 4 bases at V and 0 bases at J, with 11 bases in the middle. The CDR3 DNA reads as TGTGCCAGCAGCCGGGACAAACCTAGCACAGATACGCAGTATTTT. It encodes CASSRDKPSTDTQYF.

Only a few counts were recorded for this clone. The genes are TRBV7-9 and TRBJ1-2; 7 bases align to TRBD1. V shed 5 bases and J 4 bases; nucleotides not matched to a gene: 10. The CDR3 has 15 residues. CDR1 and CDR2 (germline): SEHNR, FQNEAQ (reference sequence). The DNA of the CDR3 is TGTGCCAGCAGCAAATCCGGGACAGACCTCTATGGCTACACCTTC. This encodes CASSKSGTDLYGYTF.

The chain employs TRBV2 and TRBJ2-7; the D gene is possibly TRBD1 (5 bases). Between the trimmed V and J ends, which lost 6 bases and 4 bases, there was a span of 10 bases. CDR1 is SNHLY and CDR2 is FYNNEI in the germline V gene. This CDR3 comprises 12 residues. CDR3 DNA: TGTGCCAGCAGGGAGACAGTTTACGAGCAGTACTTC. The encoded protein is CASRETVYEQYF.

V is TRBV4-3 and J is TRBJ1-5; D remains ambiguous. Germline values: CDR1 LGHNA, CDR2 YSLEER. The CDR3 consists of 14 residues. V lost 0 bases to trimming and J lost 6 bases, with 9 bases between them. The CDR3 is CASSQERSGQPQHF. DNA of the CDR3: TGCGCCAGCAGCCAAGAAAGGAGCGGTCAGCCCCAGCATTTT.

The table lists this clone with a few counts. This sequence joins TRBV18 and TRBJ1-3; a possible D gene is TRBD1 (6 bases). V was clipped by 2 bases and J by 1 base, with 15 bases between them. The CDR3 runs 17 residues. Germline assignment: CDR1 KGHSH and CDR2 LQKENI. Here the CDR3 reads CASSPIVGGQSGNTIYF. The DNA of the CDR3 is TGTGCCAGCTCACCAATAGTCGGGGGGCAATCTGGAAACACCATATATTTT.

The table lists this clone with a few counts. V gene TRBV19 combines with J gene TRBJ1-5; 8 positions match TRBD1. Germline assignment: CDR1 LNHDA and CDR2 SQIVND (reference sequence). Trimming removed 6 bases from V and 6 bases from J; junction bases left unmatched: 10. The CDR3 spans 15 residues. This chain's CDR3 is CASSPTGDTGQPQHF. Written as DNA, the CDR3 is TGTGCCAGTAGCCCGACAGGGGATACGGGTCAGCCCCAGCATTTT.

The J gene is TRBJ1-2, the V gene TRBV19, with TRBD1 as a possible D gene (6 bases). This CDR3 is built from 13 residues. Germline V lookup: CDR1 LNHDA, CDR2 SQIVND (reference sequence). With 6 bases removed from V and 1 base from J, the gap between germline ends came to 9 bases. CDR3 sequence reads: CASRTGVNYGYTF. In DNA form, the CDR3 reads TGTGCCAGTAGGACAGGCGTTAACTATGGCTACACCTTC.

J is TRBJ1-2 and V is TRBV27; D is undetermined. The germline V gene encodes CDR1 MNHEY and CDR2 SMNVEV (reference sequence). The CDR3 sequence is 16 residues long. The ends were cut back, 4 bases at V and 5 bases at J, with 20 bases in the middle. CDR3 protein: CASSCEVKAPRYGYTF. The CDR3 DNA sequence: TGTGCCAGCAGTTGTGAGGTTAAGGCCCCTCGGTATGGCTACACCTTC.

The chain joins TRBV2 to TRBJ1-2, with D possibly matching TRBD1 (6 bases). The germline V and J ends were trimmed by 4 bases and 5 bases, with 17 bases remaining between them. The CDR3 is 15 residues long. Germline-derived CDR1 and CDR2 are SNHLY and FYNNEI. CDR3 amino acids: CASSAGGREGYGYTF. The CDR3 DNA sequence: TGTGCCAGCAGTGCTGGGGGCAGGGAGGGGTATGGCTACACCTTC.

J is TRBJ1-6 and V is TRBV10-3; 10 nucleotides agree with TRBD1. Trimming at V came to 6 bases and at J to 10 bases, leaving 3 bases not matched to a gene. Germline CDR1 ENHRY, CDR2 SYGVKD. This CDR3 is 13 amino acids long. DNA for the CDR3: TGTGCCATCAGAGGGACAGGGGACTCACCCCTCCACTTT. Translating gives CAIRGTGDSPLHF.

The chain employs TRBV25-1 and TRBJ2-2; possible D gene TRBD1, 6 bases. CDR1 and CDR2 from the germline V gene are MGHDK and SYGVNS. The CDR3 extends over 16 amino acids. The V gene lost 6 bases and the J gene lost 5 bases, with 19 bases spanning the gap. CDR3: CASSPPLGHRTGELFF. The DNA of the CDR3 is TGTGCCAGCAGCCCCCCCCTGGGACACCGTACCGGGGAGCTGTTTTTT.

Only a few counts were recorded for this clone. J is TRBJ1-2 and V is TRBV15; 9 bases align to TRBD1. This CDR3 is built from 14 residues. Trimming cost V 1 base and J 7 bases; bases outside gene matches: 4. Germline CDR1 reads LNHNV; CDR2 reads YYDKDF (reference sequence). In DNA form, the CDR3 reads TGTGCCACCAGCAGAGTACAGGGGGCTGGTGGCTACACCTTC. Encoded protein: CATSRVQGAGGYTF. The full variable domain, completed using reference TRBV15 and TRBJ1-2, is DAMVIQNPRYQVTQFGKPVTLSCSQTLNHNVMYWYQQKSSQAPKLLFHYYDKDFNNEADTPDNFQSRRPNTSFCFLDIRSPGLGDTAMYLCATSRVQGAGGYTFGSGTRLTVV.

The chain is built from TRBV7-2 and TRBJ2-2; 10 bases are a match to TRBD1. CDR3 length equals 15 residues. V shed 5 bases and J 4 bases; nucleotides not matched to a gene: 4. Germline CDR1 and CDR2: SGHTA and FQGNSA. CDR3 DNA sequence: TGTGCCAGCAGCCACAGACAGGGGGCCACCGGGGAGCTGTTTTTT. Protein product: CASSHRQGATGELFF.

The rearrangement links TRBV19 to TRBJ2-2; TRBD1 agrees at 8 bases. The germline CDR1 and CDR2 sequences are LNHDA and SQIVND (reference sequence). The CDR3 extends over 15 amino acids. J was trimmed by 10 bases and V by 5 bases; bases with no gene match: 12. CDR3 nucleotide sequence: TGTGCCAGTAGTGTTACCGGGACAGGAAAGATGGAGCTGTTTTTT. It specifies CASSVTGTGKMELFF.

The rearrangement uses TRBV6-5 and TRBJ1-5; D unclear. This CDR3 has 13 amino acids. With 6 bases removed from V and 1 base from J, the gap between germline ends came to 7 bases. Looked up from germline, CDR1 is MNHEY and CDR2 is SVGAGI. The CDR3 DNA is TGTGCCAGCAGCGGCGGGAGCAATCAGCCCCAGCATTTT. It encodes CASSGGSNQPQHF.

J is TRBJ2-5 and V is TRBV2; the D gene is possibly TRBD2 (5 bases). This CDR3 contains 14 residues. The germline V gene encodes CDR1 SNHLY and CDR2 FYNNEI. The V gene lost 4 bases and the J gene lost 4 bases, with 13 bases spanning the gap. CDR3 protein: CASSGNGGGETQYF. As DNA, the CDR3 is TGTGCCAGCAGTGGGAACGGTGGAGGAGAGACCCAGTACTTC.

V is TRBV9 and J is TRBJ2-7; 9 nucleotides agree with TRBD2. CDR3 size: 16 residues. Per germline, CDR1 SGDLS and CDR2 YYNGEE. Germline trimming cut 2 bases from V and 5 bases from J; bases unmatched to any gene: 11. The CDR3 DNA follows: TGTGCCAGCAGCGTCGACCGGCGGGGGGGCTGGGACGAGCAGTACTTC. Translating it yields CASSVDRRGGWDEQYF.

The CDR3 DNA reads TGCAGCGGTTCATCAGGGTCCTCGACTGAAGCTTTCTTT. It yields the protein CSGSSGSSTEAFF. This chain links TRBV29-1 with TRBJ1-1, with a weak D call TRBD1 (5 bases). CDR3 size: 13 residues. The germline gives CDR1 SQVTM, CDR2 ANQGSEA. The ends were cut back, 7 bases at V and 5 bases at J, with 17 bases in the middle.

CDR3 DNA: TGTGCCAGCAGAGGCGGACTAGGGACTAATGAGCAGTTCTTC. It specifies CASRGGLGTNEQFF. The chain carries TRBV6-5 and TRBJ2-1, with 7 nucleotides matching TRBD2. The length of the CDR3 is 14 residues. The V and J ends lost 6 bases and 7 bases, in that order; junction bases with no gene match: 9. The germline V gene encodes CDR1 MNHEY and CDR2 SVGAGI.